The rows below give T cell receptor beta chains drawn from one sample of a study of PD-L1 blockade in urothelial cancer. Sequenced by immunoSEQ multiplex PCR; TCRdb stores in-frame clones only, minus some. Seen here are about 130,000 clones, around 84% observed once, and the top ten hold about 2.9%. Here the sequenced sample was PBMCs, taken around atezolizumab (anti-PD-L1) treatment. The receptors were gathered from a man aged 50 or older with urothelial cancer. The conserved cysteine and the conserved F or W are not part of the CDR3 here.

V gene: TRBV5-1
J gene: TRBJ1-5
CDR3 protein: ASSLGGGNQPQH

V gene: TRBV7-2
J gene: TRBJ2-2
CDR3 protein: ASSPGTENTGELF

V gene: TRBV6-6
J gene: TRBJ2-3
CDR3 protein: ASRLGSDSGTDTQY

V gene: TRBV2
J gene: TRBJ2-2
CDR3 protein: ASSLARNTGELF

V gene: TRBV7-8
J gene: TRBJ1-5
CDR3 protein: ASSSGTHHQPQH

V gene: TRBV7-9
J gene: TRBJ2-1
CDR3 protein: ASSLLTSDNEQF

V gene: TRBV5-1
J gene: TRBJ2-7
CDR3 protein: ASSLDYRYEQY

V gene: TRBV30
J gene: TRBJ2-1
CDR3 protein: AWSPGHHNEQF

V gene: TRBV11-1
J gene: TRBJ1-1
CDR3 protein: ASSHERVQNTEAF

V gene: TRBV7-9
J gene: TRBJ1-5
CDR3 protein: ASSSTVSNQPQH

V gene: TRBV7-2
J gene: TRBJ2-2
CDR3 protein: ASSYVRLAGVITGELF

V gene: TRBV6-5
J gene: TRBJ2-6
CDR3 protein: ASSYVSGAGANVLT

V gene: TRBV5-1
J gene: TRBJ2-5
CDR3 protein: ASSLTGFETQY

V gene: TRBV28
J gene: TRBJ2-4
CDR3 protein: ATRPGLVGIQY

V gene: TRBV5-5
J gene: TRBJ2-3
CDR3 protein: ASSWEVTSTDTQY

V gene: TRBV7-9
J gene: TRBJ2-1
CDR3 protein: ASSLGLNKKQF

V gene: TRBV9
J gene: TRBJ2-2
CDR3 protein: ASSGLAGTGELF

V gene: TRBV4-1
J gene: TRBJ1-2
CDR3 protein: ASSQTTPQTGGRGYT

V gene: TRBV7-7
J gene: TRBJ2-7
CDR3 protein: ASSPSTGAYEQY

V gene: TRBV6-1
J gene: TRBJ2-5
CDR3 protein: ASSDKEASGGVQETQY

V gene: TRBV19
J gene: TRBJ2-5
CDR3 protein: ASSALGQETQY

V gene: TRBV5-1
J gene: TRBJ2-1
CDR3 protein: ASRTSGTNEQF

V gene: TRBV7-9
J gene: TRBJ2-1
CDR3 protein: ASSHPTSGRAGDNEQF

V gene: TRBV7-2
J gene: TRBJ1-1
CDR3 protein: ASSLAPPDKENTEAF

V gene: TRBV18
J gene: TRBJ2-7
CDR3 protein: ASSRSGRADSYEQY

V gene: TRBV7-8
J gene: TRBJ2-7
CDR3 protein: ASSLRPGTGGVY

V gene: TRBV5-1
J gene: TRBJ1-5
CDR3 protein: ASSSDRGLNNQPQH

V gene: TRBV7-9
J gene: TRBJ2-1
CDR3 protein: ASSDNSGASSYNEQF

V gene: TRBV7-3
J gene: TRBJ2-1
CDR3 protein: ASSLLDRRNEQF

V gene: TRBV15
J gene: TRBJ2-1
CDR3 protein: ATSRWDRGGDEQF

V gene: TRBV7-9
J gene: TRBJ2-7
CDR3 protein: ASSPPGFLANRPWEQY

V gene: TRBV19
J gene: TRBJ2-7
CDR3 protein: ASRPTSGSSWEQY

V gene: TRBV2
J gene: TRBJ2-1
CDR3 protein: ASSPEAGENNEQF

V gene: TRBV5-5
J gene: TRBJ2-7
CDR3 protein: ASSLVVGRASYEQY

V gene: TRBV7-3
J gene: TRBJ2-2
CDR3 protein: ASSLTSANTGELF

V gene: TRBV19
J gene: TRBJ2-7
CDR3 protein: ASSTGQGGSEQY

V gene: TRBV5-1
J gene: TRBJ1-4
CDR3 protein: ASSNQLRTAPNEKLF

V gene: TRBV5-6
J gene: TRBJ2-1
CDR3 protein: ASSLSGYEQF